Listed below are T cell receptor beta chains from one sample, sequenced in a study of OX40 agonist ivuxolimab in advanced cancers. Assay used: immunoSEQ multiplex PCR; TCRdb lists only in-frame clones, some missing. In the table there are about 46,000 clones, more than 70% of which are singletons. This material consisted of CD4+ or CD8+ T cells sorted from blood, taken in a trial of the OX40 agonist ivuxolimab. The receptor source for this set is an adult with an advanced solid tumor such as melanoma, head and neck, liver or kidney cancer. Both conserved end residues are part of each CDR3. Each record gives: V gene, J gene, clone size, D gene, CDR3 DNA, CDR3 protein. The D gene is left open where the match is weak. Rows may omit the clone size; those that give it use once, few, many or a size class.

v_gene: TRBV29-1; j_gene: TRBJ1-2; abundance: -; d_gene: -; CDR3nt: TGCAGCGTTTCTTCGTCCTACTATGGCTACACCTTC; CDR3aa: CSVSSSYYGYTF
v_gene: TRBV7-8; j_gene: TRBJ2-7; abundance: -; d_gene: -; CDR3nt: TGTGCCAGCAGCTTTTCCCCTTCCTACGAGCAGTACTTC; CDR3aa: CASSFSPSYEQYF
v_gene: TRBV29-1; j_gene: TRBJ2-7; abundance: -; d_gene: -; CDR3nt: TGCAGCGCCCGGACCGGGTTCTACGAGCAGTACTTC; CDR3aa: CSARTGFYEQYF
v_gene: TRBV7-2; j_gene: TRBJ2-5; abundance: -; d_gene: -; CDR3nt: TGTGCCAGCAGACCGGACGCGGAGACCCAGTACTTC; CDR3aa: CASRPDAETQYF
v_gene: TRBV18; j_gene: TRBJ2-6; abundance: -; d_gene: TRBD2; CDR3nt: TGTGCCAGCTCACCTTCGAGTCAACCATATCGGGGGGTCTCTGGGGCCAACGTCCTGACTTTC; CDR3aa: CASSPSSQPYRGVSGANVLTF
v_gene: TRBV14; j_gene: TRBJ1-4; abundance: -; d_gene: -; CDR3nt: TGTGCCAGCAGCCCCAGGACAGCTAATGAAAAACTGTTTTTT; CDR3aa: CASSPRTANEKLFF
v_gene: TRBV5-4; j_gene: TRBJ2-7; abundance: -; d_gene: -; CDR3nt: TGTGCCAGCAGCCTGGGACCCGGGAGTTACGAGCAGTACTTC; CDR3aa: CASSLGPGSYEQYF
v_gene: TRBV18; j_gene: TRBJ2-7; abundance: -; d_gene: TRBD2; CDR3nt: TGTGCCAGCTCACCAGCACGGGAGGGCTCCTACGAGCAGTACTTC; CDR3aa: CASSPAREGSYEQYF
v_gene: TRBV5-1; j_gene: TRBJ2-7; abundance: -; d_gene: TRBD2; CDR3nt: TGCGCCAGCAGCGGATCGGGGGGGCCTCCCGGAGGAACTGGCTACGAGCAGTACTTC; CDR3aa: CASSGSGGPPGGTGYEQYF
v_gene: TRBV19; j_gene: TRBJ2-3; abundance: -; d_gene: -; CDR3nt: TGTGCCAGTAGTATAGGTAGGGGGGGAAGGACAGATACGCAGTATTTT; CDR3aa: CASSIGRGGRTDTQYF
v_gene: TRBV6-1; j_gene: TRBJ2-7; abundance: -; d_gene: TRBD1; CDR3nt: TGTGCCAGCAGTAAAGCCGGGACAGGGGGCTCTTCTAGCGGAAACAGCTACGAGCAGTACTTC; CDR3aa: CASSKAGTGGSSSGNSYEQYF
v_gene: TRBV27; j_gene: TRBJ1-5; abundance: -; d_gene: -; CDR3nt: TGTGCCAGCAGTTTGTCTTTCGGGTATCAGCCCCAGCATTTT; CDR3aa: CASSLSFGYQPQHF
v_gene: TRBV7-9; j_gene: TRBJ1-2; abundance: -; d_gene: -; CDR3nt: TGTGCCAGCAGCCATTCAAGGACCTATGGCTACACCTTC; CDR3aa: CASSHSRTYGYTF
v_gene: TRBV6-1; j_gene: TRBJ2-4; abundance: -; d_gene: -; CDR3nt: TGTGCCAGCAGGGGAGCCCTCAAAAACATTCAGTACTTC; CDR3aa: CASRGALKNIQYF
v_gene: TRBV11-2; j_gene: TRBJ1-1; abundance: once; d_gene: -; CDR3nt: TGTGCCAGCAGCTCCCTAGCGGTAGGGATGGCGAACACTGAAGCTTTCTTT; CDR3aa: CASSSLAVGMANTEAFF
v_gene: TRBV10-3; j_gene: TRBJ1-2; abundance: -; d_gene: -; CDR3nt: TGTGCCACCACGGACAGTAACTATGGCTACACCTTC; CDR3aa: CATTDSNYGYTF
v_gene: TRBV19; j_gene: TRBJ2-7; abundance: few; d_gene: TRBD1; CDR3nt: TGTGCCAGTAGAGGACAGGGGGCGGGCTACGAGCAGTACTTC; CDR3aa: CASRGQGAGYEQYF
v_gene: TRBV4-1; j_gene: TRBJ2-1; abundance: -; d_gene: -; CDR3nt: TGCGCCAGCAGCCAAGTTCTGGGGAGGCCTGTTAATGAGCAGTTCTTC; CDR3aa: CASSQVLGRPVNEQFF
v_gene: TRBV7-8; j_gene: TRBJ2-7; abundance: -; d_gene: -; CDR3nt: TGTGCCAGCAGCCGGACCTACGAGCAGTACTTC; CDR3aa: CASSRTYEQYF
v_gene: TRBV9; j_gene: TRBJ2-4; abundance: -; d_gene: TRBD1; CDR3nt: TGTGCCAGCAGCGTAGACGCAGGGGGCATTAAAAACATTCAGTACTTC; CDR3aa: CASSVDAGGIKNIQYF
v_gene: TRBV29-1; j_gene: TRBJ2-2; abundance: -; d_gene: TRBD1; CDR3nt: TGCAGCGTCCGGGACAGGACGAGCACCGGGGAGCTGTTTTTT; CDR3aa: CSVRDRTSTGELFF
v_gene: TRBV5-6; j_gene: TRBJ2-5; abundance: -; d_gene: TRBD1; CDR3nt: TGTGCCAGCAGCCTCCGGACAGGGAGAGCCGAGACCCAGTACTTC; CDR3aa: CASSLRTGRAETQYF
v_gene: TRBV5-1; j_gene: TRBJ2-5; abundance: -; d_gene: TRBD1; CDR3nt: TGCGCCAGCAGCTTGATTACAGGGGGACAGACCCAGTACTTC; CDR3aa: CASSLITGGQTQYF
v_gene: TRBV7-6; j_gene: TRBJ1-3; abundance: -; d_gene: TRBD1; CDR3nt: TGTGCCAGCAGCCCTAACAGGGGCGTAGGAAACACCATATATTTT; CDR3aa: CASSPNRGVGNTIYF
v_gene: TRBV6-1; j_gene: TRBJ2-3; abundance: -; d_gene: TRBD1; CDR3nt: TGTGCCAGCACTCGACAGGGGGCTAGCACAGATACGCAGTATTTT; CDR3aa: CASTRQGASTDTQYF
v_gene: TRBV19; j_gene: TRBJ1-5; abundance: -; d_gene: -; CDR3nt: TGTGCCAGTAGTACTCCGGGATACGCACGGCCCCAGCATTTT; CDR3aa: CASSTPGYARPQHF
v_gene: TRBV30; j_gene: TRBJ1-6; abundance: -; d_gene: -; CDR3nt: TGTGCCTGGAGGCCCTCTACCGACAATTCACCCCTCCACTTT; CDR3aa: CAWRPSTDNSPLHF
v_gene: TRBV4-1; j_gene: TRBJ2-3; abundance: -; d_gene: -; CDR3nt: TGCGCCAGCAGCCAACAGGGGACTTTTGGCACAGATACGCAGTATTTT; CDR3aa: CASSQQGTFGTDTQYF
v_gene: TRBV6-5; j_gene: TRBJ1-3; abundance: few; d_gene: -; CDR3nt: TGTGCCAGCAGTTTAGTACAGGGTCTTGCTGGAAACACCATATATTTT; CDR3aa: CASSLVQGLAGNTIYF
v_gene: TRBV6-1; j_gene: TRBJ1-4; abundance: -; d_gene: -; CDR3nt: TGTGCAAGCCTGACCCCAGGGCAATCGGTTGAAAAACTGTTTTTT; CDR3aa: CASLTPGQSVEKLFF
v_gene: TRBV6-1; j_gene: TRBJ1-1; abundance: -; d_gene: -; CDR3nt: TGTGCCAGCAGTGTTGACTTTATGAACACTGAAGCTTTCTTT; CDR3aa: CASSVDFMNTEAFF
v_gene: TRBV19; j_gene: TRBJ1-5; abundance: few; d_gene: TRBD1; CDR3nt: TGTGCCAGCACCTGGGACAGCTTCAATCAGCCCCAGCATTTT; CDR3aa: CASTWDSFNQPQHF
v_gene: TRBV14; j_gene: TRBJ1-3; abundance: -; d_gene: TRBD1; CDR3nt: TGTGCCAGCAGCCAAGTAGGGGGCGCGGGAAGGAACACCATATATTTT; CDR3aa: CASSQVGGAGRNTIYF
v_gene: TRBV5-6; j_gene: TRBJ2-7; abundance: once; d_gene: -; CDR3nt: TGTGCCAGCAGCTCTACCGGACGGCAAACCTACGAGCAGTACTTC; CDR3aa: CASSSTGRQTYEQYF
v_gene: TRBV5-4; j_gene: TRBJ1-3; abundance: -; d_gene: -; CDR3nt: TGTGCCAGCAGCTTGTCCGGGGTAGGCGGAAACACCATATATTTT; CDR3aa: CASSLSGVGGNTIYF
v_gene: TRBV19; j_gene: TRBJ1-3; abundance: -; d_gene: -; CDR3nt: TGTGCCAGTAGTATAGATCGTCGGAGTGGAAACACCATATATTTT; CDR3aa: CASSIDRRSGNTIYF
v_gene: TRBV19; j_gene: TRBJ1-5; abundance: -; d_gene: TRBD1; CDR3nt: TGTGCCAGTAGTAGTACCAGGGGGCAGAGCAATCAGCCCCAGCATTTT; CDR3aa: CASSSTRGQSNQPQHF
v_gene: TRBV29-1; j_gene: TRBJ2-7; abundance: -; d_gene: -; CDR3nt: TGCAGCCCCCACGCGTCAGGGGGGACTGGCGAGCAGTACTTC; CDR3aa: CSPHASGGTGEQYF
v_gene: TRBV5-6; j_gene: TRBJ1-4; abundance: -; d_gene: -; CDR3nt: TGTGCCAGCAGCCCCATATTTGGTGAAAAACTGTTTTTT; CDR3aa: CASSPIFGEKLFF
v_gene: TRBV27; j_gene: TRBJ1-4; abundance: once; d_gene: -; CDR3nt: TGTGCCAGCAGGTCAGGGACGGCAAATGAAAAACTGTTTTTT; CDR3aa: CASRSGTANEKLFF
v_gene: TRBV2; j_gene: TRBJ2-5; abundance: -; d_gene: -; CDR3nt: TGTGCCAGCAGGAAAGGTCTTAAAGAGACCCAGTACTTC; CDR3aa: CASRKGLKETQYF
v_gene: TRBV19; j_gene: TRBJ1-1; abundance: -; d_gene: TRBD1; CDR3nt: TGTGCCAGTAGTCTCCGAGGACAGGGGGCGGGACTCTTT; CDR3aa: CASSLRGQGAGLF
v_gene: TRBV27; j_gene: TRBJ2-1; abundance: once; d_gene: -; CDR3nt: TGTGCCAGCACCGCAGTGCGAGGAGTTAGAATGGATGAGCAGTTCTTC; CDR3aa: CASTAVRGVRMDEQFF
v_gene: TRBV6-6; j_gene: TRBJ2-4; abundance: -; d_gene: TRBD2; CDR3nt: TGTGCCAGCAGACCCCCCCGGGACTATCAAAACATTCAGTACTTC; CDR3aa: CASRPPRDYQNIQYF
v_gene: TRBV6-6; j_gene: TRBJ2-2; abundance: -; d_gene: -; CDR3nt: TGTGCCAGCTCCCTACGGACTTTTAACACCGGGGAGCTGTTTTTT; CDR3aa: CASSLRTFNTGELFF
v_gene: TRBV6-5; j_gene: TRBJ2-7; abundance: -; d_gene: TRBD1; CDR3nt: TGTGCCAGCAGTTACGCGACAGGGGGTCCCTACGAGCAGTACTTC; CDR3aa: CASSYATGGPYEQYF
v_gene: TRBV5-4; j_gene: TRBJ1-2; abundance: -; d_gene: -; CDR3nt: TGTGCCAGCAGCTTAACAGGGATCCCCTATGGCTACACCTTC; CDR3aa: CASSLTGIPYGYTF
v_gene: TRBV6-1; j_gene: TRBJ1-6; abundance: -; d_gene: TRBD1; CDR3nt: TGTGCCAGCAGTGAAATGGTGGGGACAGGGGGCTATTCACCCCTCCACTTT; CDR3aa: CASSEMVGTGGYSPLHF
v_gene: TRBV5-8; j_gene: TRBJ1-5; abundance: -; d_gene: -; CDR3nt: TGTGCCAGCAGCTGGGACCACAATCAGCCCCAGCATTTT; CDR3aa: CASSWDHNQPQHF
v_gene: TRBV28; j_gene: TRBJ2-1; abundance: -; d_gene: -; CDR3nt: TGTGCCAGCACCCAGGGGTGGGACAATGAGCAGTTCTTC; CDR3aa: CASTQGWDNEQFF
v_gene: TRBV7-9; j_gene: TRBJ2-7; abundance: -; d_gene: TRBD2; CDR3nt: TGTGCCAGCAGCACCAGCCTTTTAGCGGGGACCTACGAGCAGTACTTC; CDR3aa: CASSTSLLAGTYEQYF
v_gene: TRBV9; j_gene: TRBJ1-1; abundance: -; d_gene: TRBD1; CDR3nt: TGTGCCAGCAGCGCCGAAGGAGGGGGCAGGAACACTGAAGCTTTCTTT; CDR3aa: CASSAEGGGRNTEAFF
v_gene: TRBV7-9; j_gene: TRBJ2-2; abundance: -; d_gene: TRBD2; CDR3nt: TGTGCCAGCAGCTCGACTAGCGGAGGGATCACCGGGGAGCTGTTTTTT; CDR3aa: CASSSTSGGITGELFF
v_gene: TRBV10-1; j_gene: TRBJ2-1; abundance: -; d_gene: TRBD1; CDR3nt: TGCGCCAGCAGTGTCGGGACAGGGGGACACAATGAGCAGTTCTTC; CDR3aa: CASSVGTGGHNEQFF
v_gene: TRBV29-1; j_gene: TRBJ2-3; abundance: -; d_gene: -; CDR3nt: TGCAGCGTTGCGGGACTGTACACAGATACGCAGTATTTT; CDR3aa: CSVAGLYTDTQYF
v_gene: TRBV6-5; j_gene: TRBJ2-1; abundance: -; d_gene: -; CDR3nt: TGTGCCAGCAGCTTTCGCGCGGGGGAGCAGTTCTTC; CDR3aa: CASSFRAGEQFF
v_gene: TRBV10-3; j_gene: TRBJ1-3; abundance: -; d_gene: TRBD1; CDR3nt: TGTGCCATCACTCCGACCATTACAGGGGCTAGTGGAAACACCATATATTTT; CDR3aa: CAITPTITGASGNTIYF
v_gene: TRBV6-6; j_gene: TRBJ2-7; abundance: few; d_gene: TRBD1; CDR3nt: TGTGCCAGCAGTTGGGGACAGGGACGACTCGAGCAGTACTTC; CDR3aa: CASSWGQGRLEQYF
v_gene: TRBV11-2; j_gene: TRBJ2-7; abundance: -; d_gene: TRBD2; CDR3nt: TGTGCCAGCAGCCCCCGAGAAACCTTCCTAGCGGGAGGATCCTACGAGCAGTACTTC; CDR3aa: CASSPRETFLAGGSYEQYF